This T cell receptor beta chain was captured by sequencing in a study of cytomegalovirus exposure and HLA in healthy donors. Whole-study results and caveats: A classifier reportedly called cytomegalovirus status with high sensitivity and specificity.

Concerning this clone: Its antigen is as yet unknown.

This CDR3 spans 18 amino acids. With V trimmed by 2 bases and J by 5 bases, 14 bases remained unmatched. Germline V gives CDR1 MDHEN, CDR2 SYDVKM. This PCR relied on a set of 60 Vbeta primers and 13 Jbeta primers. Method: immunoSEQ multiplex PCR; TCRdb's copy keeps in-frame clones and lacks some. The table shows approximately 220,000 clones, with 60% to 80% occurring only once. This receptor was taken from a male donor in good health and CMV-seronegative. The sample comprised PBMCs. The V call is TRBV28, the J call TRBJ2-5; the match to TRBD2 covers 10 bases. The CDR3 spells CASSLERGGIGGRETQYF. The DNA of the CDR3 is TGTGCCAGCAGTTTAGAGCGGGGGGGGATAGGGGGTCGGGAGACCCAGTACTTC.